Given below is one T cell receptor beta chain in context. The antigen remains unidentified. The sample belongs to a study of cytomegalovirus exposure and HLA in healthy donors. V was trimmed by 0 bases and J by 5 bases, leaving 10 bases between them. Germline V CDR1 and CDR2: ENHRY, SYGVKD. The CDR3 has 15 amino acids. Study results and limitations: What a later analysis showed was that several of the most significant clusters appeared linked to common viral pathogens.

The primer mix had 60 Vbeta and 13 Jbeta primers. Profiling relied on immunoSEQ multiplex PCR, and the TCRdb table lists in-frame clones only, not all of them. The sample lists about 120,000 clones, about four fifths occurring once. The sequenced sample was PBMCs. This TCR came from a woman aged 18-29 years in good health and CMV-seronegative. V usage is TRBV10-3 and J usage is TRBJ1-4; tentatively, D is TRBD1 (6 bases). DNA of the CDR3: TGTGCCATCAGTGAGTCTGGGACACGAAATGAAAAACTGTTTTTT. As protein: CAISESGTRNEKLFF.